This is a list of T cell receptor beta chains from one sample in a study of CD8+ T cells in alopecia areata. Libraries were prepared by immunoSEQ multiplex PCR; TCRdb keeps only in-frame clonotypes and omits some of them. The data show roughly 250,000 clones, 65% to 70% seen once. The input for sequencing was CD4+ T cells sorted from blood, taken at week 0. The source of these receptors is a human donor with alopecia areata. Both conserved end residues are part of each CDR3. The D gene is left open where the match is weak. Rows may omit the clone size; those that give it use once, few, many or a size class.

abundance	v_gene	d_gene	j_gene	CDR3nt	CDR3aa
once	TRBV5-6	NA	TRBJ2-3	TGTGCCAGCAGTTTCTTAAATACGCAGTATTTT	CASSFLNTQYF
few	TRBV18	NA	TRBJ1-5	TGTGCCAGCTCACCACGGCAGGGTGGCGAGCCCCAGCATTTT	CASSPRQGGEPQHF
NA	TRBV5-4	NA	TRBJ2-1	TGTGCCAGCAGCGGGACCGGCTACAATGAGCAGTTCTTC	CASSGTGYNEQFF
NA	TRBV4-2	TRBD2	TRBJ2-3	TGTGCCAGCAGCCAAGAACGGCGGGGGGGAGCAGATACGCAGTATTTT	CASSQERRGGADTQYF
few	TRBV20-1	TRBD1	TRBJ2-7	TGCAGTGCAGAGAACAGGGGTGAGCAGTACTTC	CSAENRGEQYF
NA	TRBV5-1	TRBD2	TRBJ2-1	TGCGCCAGCAGCCTGGGGACTAGCGGGGGCCATGAGCAGTTCTTC	CASSLGTSGGHEQFF
NA	TRBV7-9	NA	TRBJ2-5	TGTGCCAGCAGCTTAGGTATGGAGACCCAGTACTTC	CASSLGMETQYF
NA	TRBV5-1	NA	TRBJ2-5	TGCGCCAGCAGCTTGGCGCAGGGATGGGAGACCCAGTACTTC	CASSLAQGWETQYF
NA	TRBV29-1	NA	TRBJ1-2	TGCAGCGTTGAAGAGGTAATCGGCTATGGCTACACCTTC	CSVEEVIGYGYTF
NA	TRBV29-1	TRBD1	TRBJ2-1	TGCAGCGCCGAGGACAGGGCCTACAATGAGCAGTTCTTC	CSAEDRAYNEQFF
NA	TRBV9	TRBD2	TRBJ2-5	TGTGCCAGCAGCGGGAGGGGAGCGGGGCAAGAGACCCAGTACTTC	CASSGRGAGQETQYF
NA	TRBV15	NA	TRBJ1-5	TGTGCCACCAGCAGAGATGTTGTAAATCAGCCCCAGCATTTT	CATSRDVVNQPQHF
few	TRBV15	TRBD2	TRBJ2-5	TGTGCCACCGGTACCGGGACTAGCGGGGGGGAGACCCAGTACTTC	CATGTGTSGGETQYF
NA	TRBV30	TRBD1	TRBJ2-7	TGTGCCTGGAAACGGGACAGGGTCTACGAGCAGTACTTC	CAWKRDRVYEQYF
NA	TRBV18	NA	TRBJ2-5	TGTGCCAGCTCACCACCGGTGAGGGGCGAGGAGACCCAGTACTTC	CASSPPVRGEETQYF
few	TRBV29-1	NA	TRBJ2-6	TGCAGCGTGAGAATGTCTGGGGCCAACGTCCTGACTTTC	CSVRMSGANVLTF
NA	TRBV19	NA	TRBJ2-3	TGTGCCAGTACGACGGCCTCTAGCACAGATACGCAGTATTTT	CASTTASSTDTQYF
NA	TRBV5-1	NA	TRBJ2-7	TGCGCCAGCAGCCCTGAACTAGCCTCGAACACCGAGCAGTACTTC	CASSPELASNTEQYF
NA	TRBV30	NA	TRBJ2-5	TGTGCCTGGAGTAAGCTGGGGGCGCGGACCCAGTACTTC	CAWSKLGARTQYF
NA	TRBV7-9	NA	TRBJ1-5	TGTGCCAGCAGTTTCGGGTCTTCGGGGCAGCCCCAGCATTTT	CASSFGSSGQPQHF
NA	TRBV4-3	TRBD2	TRBJ2-7	TGCGCCAGCAGCCAAGTCCCAGCGGGGGCCTACGAGCAGTACTTC	CASSQVPAGAYEQYF
few	TRBV7-2	NA	TRBJ2-7	TGTGCCAGCAGCTTAGTGGCAGGGGTCGAGCAGTACTTC	CASSLVAGVEQYF
NA	TRBV7-9	NA	TRBJ2-4	TGTGCCAGCAGCTTAGCGGAGCTAGCCAAAAACATTCAGTACTTC	CASSLAELAKNIQYF
NA	TRBV27	NA	TRBJ1-5	TGTGCCAGCAGTTTGGACAGACGCAATCAGCCCCAGCATTTT	CASSLDRRNQPQHF
few	TRBV10-3	TRBD2	TRBJ2-3	TGTGCCATCAGTGGTTTGCGGGGGACCGAAGATACGCAGTATTTT	CAISGLRGTEDTQYF
NA	TRBV6-5	NA	TRBJ1-2	TGTGCCAGCAGTAGGGCTAACTATGGCTACACCTTC	CASSRANYGYTF
NA	TRBV6-1	NA	TRBJ1-1	TGTGCCAGCAGTGAACAGGGGAGGAACACTGAAGCTTTCTTT	CASSEQGRNTEAFF
NA	TRBV6-4	NA	TRBJ2-3	TGTGCCAGCAGTCACGGAGGGCGCTACACAGATACGCAGTATTTT	CASSHGGRYTDTQYF
NA	TRBV9	NA	TRBJ1-2	TGTGCCAGCAGCGTAGGCCCAAACTATGGCTACACCTTC	CASSVGPNYGYTF
NA	TRBV27	TRBD1	TRBJ2-6	TGTGCCAGCAGTTTCTTGACAGGGTCTGGGGCCAACGTCCTGACTTTC	CASSFLTGSGANVLTF
once	TRBV9	NA	TRBJ1-2	TGTGCCAGCAGCTCCCGTAGGAGGGCCGGTTCGGACTATGGCTACACCTTC	CASSSRRRAGSDYGYTF
NA	TRBV11-2	NA	TRBJ1-1	TGTGCCAGCAGCTTGATGGACAGTTTGAACACTGAAGCTTTCTTT	CASSLMDSLNTEAFF
NA	TRBV10-3	TRBD1	TRBJ1-3	TGTGCCTCCCAGGGGGGAACCTCTGGAAACACCATATATTTT	CASQGGTSGNTIYF